Given below is one T cell receptor (beta chain) in context. The authors' processing: How many nucleated cells were present was estimated from reference gene primer amplification. Assay: immunoSEQ multiplex PCR; the TCRdb copy retains only in-frame clones and omits some. The V and J calls and clone size were taken over from that table, and D and trimming were inferred from the DNA. The sample shows hundreds of thousands of clones, about 85% of them seen only once. These data originate in a study of blood T cell repertoires in COVID-19. Clinical history as reported by participants underpinned cohort assignment. The CDR3 contains 15 residues. The V end was cut by 3 bases, the J end by 3 bases, with 12 bases between. CDR1 is LNHDA, CDR2 SQIVND, per germline (reference sequence).

The V gene is TRBV19, the J gene TRBJ1-5; D is undetermined. The specimen was PBMCs or T cells enriched from blood (not recorded which). The origin of this receptor is a woman under 30 with acute COVID-19. CDR3 in DNA: TGTGCCAGTAGTATCGAGACTGAGCCCAATCAGCCCCAGCATTTT. Protein: CASSIETEPNQPQHF.